Following are 24 T cell receptor beta chains from one sample sequenced in a study of T cell responses to AZD1222 COVID-19 vaccine. Using immunoSEQ multiplex PCR, the repertoire was profiled, and TCRdb retains in-frame clones only, with some absent. The table shows about 180,000 clones, with approximately 90% occurring only once. This material consisted of peripheral blood, taken on day 0 of AZD1222 vaccination. All receptors come from an adult in good health.

The chain joins TRBV9 to TRBJ2-7; 8 bases fit TRBD2. Trimming cost V 4 bases and J 3 bases; bases outside gene matches: 15. The length of the CDR3 is 17 residues. Germline assignment: CDR1 SGDLS and CDR2 YYNGEE. The CDR3 DNA follows: TGTGCCAGCAGCCCCCCCTCCCGCGGGGGGAACCGCTACGAGCAGTACTTC. Protein sequence: CASSPPSRGGNRYEQYF.

This clone was picked up one time. The V and J genes are TRBV7-8 and TRBJ1-4; 8 nucleotides line up with TRBD1. The CDR3 contains 14 residues. From germline, CDR1 is SGHVS and CDR2 FQNEAQ. The V gene end was trimmed by 5 bases and the J gene end by 5 bases; junction bases not matched to a gene: 4. CDR3: CASSGRGPNEKLFF. CDR3 bases: TGTGCCAGCAGCGGCAGGGGGCCGAATGAAAAACTGTTTTTT.

The chain links TRBV7-9 to TRBJ1-4; D may be TRBD1 (5 bases). The CDR3 consists of 14 residues. Trimming removed 1 base at V and 8 bases at J, with 11 bases between. Germline values: CDR1 SEHNR, CDR2 FQNEAQ (reference sequence). In nucleotides, the CDR3 is TGTGCCAGCAGCTTAGGTGTGGGGCCGGAAAAACTGTTTTTT. It specifies CASSLGVGPEKLFF.

V gene TRBV7-8 combines with J gene TRBJ1-5, with unresolved D. V was clipped by 3 bases and J by 5 bases, with 8 bases between them. Germline V gene lookup returns CDR1 SGHVS and CDR2 FQNEAQ. The CDR3 consists of 13 residues. As DNA, the CDR3 is TGTGCCAGCAGCTTCTCCCGGGATCAGCCCCAGCATTTT. It yields the protein CASSFSRDQPQHF.

The rearrangement joins TRBV7-2 to TRBJ2-3; D is ambiguous. Trimming stripped 5 bases from V and 5 bases from J, with 14 bases between. Germline CDR1 and CDR2: SGHTA and FQGNSA. The CDR3 consists of 14 residues. CDR3 sequence (DNA): TGTGCCAGCAGCAGCAGGTTCGGTGGAGATACGCAGTATTTT. This translates into CASSSRFGGDTQYF.

This chain connects TRBV9 to TRBJ1-1, with D perhaps matching TRBD1 (5 bases). The CDR3 has 14 residues. Germline lookup yields CDR1 SGDLS and CDR2 YYNGEE. Trimming pared 6 bases from V and 1 base from J, leaving 13 bases between. In nucleotides, the CDR3 is TGTGCCAGCACGGGAGGAGGGGAGAACACTGAAGCTTTCTTT. Protein: CASTGGGENTEAFF.

The gene calls are TRBV11-2 and TRBJ1-4; TRBD1 agrees at 9 bases. V was pared by 4 bases and J by 8 bases, with 5 bases of the junction left unmatched. The CDR3 loop spans 14 amino acids. Germline V gene lookup returns CDR1 SGHAT and CDR2 FQNNGV. CDR3 region: CASSSGQGREKLFF. The CDR3 nucleotides are TGTGCCAGCAGCTCCGGACAGGGGCGGGAAAAACTGTTTTTT.

The chain combines TRBV28 with TRBJ2-5; 10 nucleotides match TRBD1. The CDR3 consists of 16 residues. V gave up 5 bases and J gave up 5 bases; unmatched junction bases: 11. Germline assignment: CDR1 MDHEN and CDR2 SYDVKM. The CDR3 here is CASSARTGGLKETQYF. The CDR3 DNA follows: TGTGCCAGCAGTGCCAGGACAGGGGGTCTTAAGGAGACCCAGTACTTC.

The chain joins TRBV28 to TRBJ1-5; the D is unclear. From germline, CDR1 is MDHEN and CDR2 SYDVKM. CDR3 length: 15 amino acids. The ends were cut back, 5 bases at V and 2 bases at J, with 13 bases in the middle. As DNA, the CDR3 is TGTGCCAGCAGTCCAAGTCGGTGGGGCAATCAGCCCCAGCATTTT. As protein: CASSPSRWGNQPQHF.

This chain joins TRBV6-2 or TRBV6-3 and TRBJ2-3; TRBD2 matches 9 bases. There are 14 residues in the CDR3. The V gene's germline CDR1 is MNHEY and CDR2 SVGEGT. The V segment lost 2 bases and the J segment 7 bases; nucleotides outside the gene matches: 4. The DNA for the CDR3 is TGTGCCAGCAGTTACGAGGCTAGCGGGAATACGCAGTATTTT. As protein: CASSYEASGNTQYF.

J is TRBJ2-1 and V is TRBV6-1; the D is unclear. CDR3 length: 15 amino acids. The V gene's germline CDR1 is MNHNS and CDR2 SASEGT. V shed 0 bases and J shed 1 base, with 7 bases lying between them. CDR3 residues: CASSEAGRSYNEQFF. The CDR3 DNA follows: TGTGCCAGCAGTGAAGCTGGGCGGTCCTACAATGAGCAGTTCTTC.

The chain links TRBV28 to TRBJ1-5, with D maybe TRBD1 (5 bases). The V gene's germline CDR1 is MDHEN and CDR2 SYDVKM. The CDR3 sequence is 14 residues long. The V gene lost 4 bases and the J gene lost 1 base, with 8 bases spanning the gap. Here the CDR3 reads CASSWGISNQPQHF. CDR3 coding DNA: TGTGCCAGCAGTTGGGGGATCAGCAATCAGCCCCAGCATTTT.

V is TRBV6-5 and J is TRBJ1-4; 8 bases match TRBD1. CDR1 is MNHEY and CDR2 is SVGAGI in the germline V gene. Trimming removed 2 bases from V and 7 bases from J; junction bases left unmatched: 6. This CDR3 comprises 15 residues. The CDR3 sequence is CASSYRGQAIEKLFF. CDR3 in DNA: TGTGCCAGCAGTTACAGGGGACAGGCAATTGAAAAACTGTTTTTT.

The chain recombines TRBV10-2 with TRBJ2-3, with 9 bases matching TRBD2. The CDR3 loop spans 16 amino acids. Trimming took 7 bases from V and 4 from J; bases not matched to a gene: 12. Per the germline V gene, CDR1 is WSHSY and CDR2 is SAAADI. CDR3 in amino acids: CASNRAGGFVPDTQYF. The CDR3 coding sequence is TGCGCCAGCAACCGAGCGGGGGGATTTGTACCAGATACGCAGTATTTT.

This clone was found once. The chain recombines TRBV19 with TRBJ1-1, with 7 bases aligning to TRBD1. V dropped 5 bases and J dropped 5; count of bases not matched to a gene: 11. Germline V gene sequence: CDR1 LNHDA, CDR2 SQIVND (reference sequence). This CDR3 has 15 residues. CDR3 nucleotides: TGTGCCAGTAGTCCCCGACAGGGCCCTTTGACTGAAGCTTTCTTT. This translates into CASSPRQGPLTEAFF.

The chain couples TRBV30 to TRBJ1-1; no definite D call. Per germline, CDR1 GTSNPN and CDR2 SVGIG (reference sequence). The CDR3 totals 13 residues. V lost 0 bases and J 7 bases, leaving 12 bases between the germline ends. The CDR3 DNA sequence: TGTGCCTGGAGTGTAAATTCTGGCGGTGAAGCTTTCTTT. It codes for CAWSVNSGGEAFF.

This chain links TRBV10-3 with TRBJ1-2; maybe TRBD1 (6 bases). The germline V gene has CDR1 ENHRY and CDR2 SYGVKD. Deletions cut 4 bases from V and 5 bases from J, with 14 bases between. The CDR3 totals 14 residues. CDR3 bases: TGTGCCATCAGTGTGTCACAGGGCGAGTATGGCTACACCTTC. It specifies CAISVSQGEYGYTF.

The chain is built from TRBV7-9 and TRBJ1-3; maybe TRBD1 (6 bases). Per the germline V gene, CDR1 is SEHNR and CDR2 is FQNEAQ (reference sequence). CDR3 size: 16 residues. With 5 bases removed from V and 0 bases from J, the gap between germline ends came to 14 bases. The CDR3 nucleotides read TGTGCCAGCAGCCCGAGACAGGCGTCCTCTGGAAACACCATATATTTT. Translation: CASSPRQASSGNTIYF.

This clone came up once. The chain employs TRBV2 and TRBJ2-1; TRBD1 might be the D (5 bases). Per germline, CDR1 SNHLY and CDR2 FYNNEI. The V end was cut by 2 bases, the J end by 0 bases, with 14 bases between. This CDR3 has 17 residues. The CDR3 loop reads CASSESPDRSSYNEQFF. The CDR3 DNA reads TGTGCCAGCAGTGAATCCCCAGACAGAAGCTCCTACAATGAGCAGTTCTTC. The full variable domain, its missing parts supplied by reference TRBV2 and TRBJ2-1, is EPEVTQTPSHQVTQMGQEVILRCVPISNHLYFYWYRQILGQKVEFLVSFYNNEISEKSEIFDDQFSVERPDGSNFTLKIRSTKLEDSAMYFCASSESPDRSSYNEQFFGPGTRLTVL.

This clone has only one observation. The V and J genes are TRBV19 and TRBJ1-4; D not resolved. Trimming took 5 bases from V and 0 from J, leaving 10 bases between them. CDR3 length equals 15 residues. The germline CDR1 and CDR2 sequences are LNHDA and SQIVND (reference sequence). In nucleotides, the CDR3 is TGTGCCAGTAGTGTCCTGACAACAACTAATGAAAAACTGTTTTTT. It is translated as CASSVLTTTNEKLFF.

This sequence joins TRBV7-9 and TRBJ1-1; TRBD1 matches at 8 bases. V was clipped by 3 bases and J by 7 bases; unmatched bases: 7. CDR1 and CDR2 from the germline V gene are SEHNR and FQNEAQ (reference sequence). The CDR3 contains 14 residues. This chain's CDR3 is CASSLAQGAHEAFF. Here the CDR3 DNA reads TGTGCCAGCAGCTTGGCGCAGGGGGCTCATGAAGCTTTCTTT.

V and J are TRBV11-2 and TRBJ1-2; a possible D gene is TRBD1 (6 bases). The germline V and J ends were trimmed by 4 bases and 6 bases, with 15 bases remaining between them. From germline, CDR1 is SGHAT and CDR2 FQNNGV. The CDR3 contains 14 residues. Here the CDR3 reads CASSYRRDTHGYTF. In nucleotides, the CDR3 is TGTGCCAGCAGCTATAGGAGGGACACTCATGGCTACACCTTC.

A single count supports this clone. The CDR3 DNA is TGTGCCAGCAGCCAAGAACCCGCCGGGACTAGCGGGGGAAATGAGCAGTTCTTC. As protein: CASSQEPAGTSGGNEQFF. The rearrangement joins TRBV4-2 to TRBJ2-1; TRBD2 matches 14 bases. CDR3 size: 18 residues. V lost 0 bases, J lost 7 bases, and 8 bases stayed unmatched. Germline CDR1 is LGHNA and CDR2 is YNFKEQ.

This clone was observed once. Other DNA sequences in the same sample also yield this CDR3. As DNA, the CDR3 is TGTGCCAGCAGTTTATCTGGCTATGGCTACACCTTC. Translation gives CASSLSGYGYTF. The J gene is TRBJ1-2, the V gene TRBV28; D is uncertain. The V end was cut by 1 base, the J end by 4 bases, with 4 bases between. CDR3 length: 12 amino acids. CDR1 is MDHEN, CDR2 SYDVKM, per germline.